This T cell receptor beta chain comes out of a study of OX40 agonist ivuxolimab in advanced cancers. Looking at the study overall: Ivuxolimab is a fully human IgG2 antibody that activates OX40 (CD134). Every 2 weeks, ivuxolimab was infused into the patients intravenously at between 0.01 and 10 mg/kg. Study-level points and caveats: On average, a greater number of expanded clones characterised CD8+ T cells relative to CD4+. The CD4+ and CD8+ T cells in the blood had expanded clonally by week 6 at 0.1 to 3.0 mg/kg.

Assay: immunoSEQ multiplex PCR; the TCRdb copy retains only in-frame clones and omits some. The sample yields about 54,000 clones, roughly four fifths seen once. The CDR3 covers 11 residues. The germline V gene encodes CDR1 SQVTM and CDR2 ANQGSEA. V lost 4 bases and J lost 8, with 11 bases in between. In this sample, this clone turned up once. Its antigen remains unidentified. The rearrangement uses TRBV29-1 and TRBJ1-2, with D possibly matching TRBD1 (6 bases). This receptor was obtained from an adult with an advanced solid tumor such as melanoma, head and neck, liver or kidney cancer. The sample here was CD4+ or CD8+ T cells sorted from blood, taken in a trial of the OX40 agonist ivuxolimab. The CDR3 region is CSVARGDGYTF. CDR3 nucleotides: TGCAGCGTTGCCAGGGGCGACGGCTACACCTTC.